The entry that follows covers one T cell receptor (beta chain) sequence. Its specificity is unknown. Clones were sequenced by immunoSEQ multiplex PCR, and TCRdb holds only the in-frame ones, with some missing. The repertoire includes 150,000 to 200,000 clones, roughly 94% of them detected once, and roughly 5% sits in the top ten. These data come from a study of T cell responses to AZD1222 COVID-19 vaccine. General study results and limits: Vaccine-associated CD4 TCRs ranged over spike, dominating at 160-218 and 743-854. Without day 14 samples, only post-peak T cell repertoires were studied. Nearly half of spike-specific TCRs reportedly target variant regions that are unmutated in the B.1.351 and B.1.1.7 variants. Most donors were white British, females outnumbered males, and clonal diversity was possibly underestimated.

Germline CDR1 and CDR2: SGHDT and YYEEEE. This CDR3 has 14 amino acids. Trimming pared 3 bases from V and 2 bases from J, leaving 11 bases between. The specimen was peripheral blood, collected 28 days after the second AZD1222 dose. The V gene is TRBV5-6, the J gene TRBJ1-2; D is possibly TRBD1 (5 bases). This TCR came from an adult who received the AZD1222 COVID-19 vaccine. The CDR3 DNA reads as TGTGCCAGCAGCTCGGGACGGATCAACTATGGCTACACCTTC. Protein sequence: CASSSGRINYGYTF.